The 25 T cell receptor beta chains below all came from one sample that was sequenced in a study of shared T cell receptors in the human thymus. Here immunoSEQ multiplex PCR was the method, and the copy in TCRdb shows in-frame clones only, minus some. Here the sample spans roughly 700,000 clones, around nine tenths being singletons. These records were also assigned to another study, of human thymus T cells.

Sequenced input: thymocytes. The receptor set was obtained from a boy younger than two with a congenital heart defect.

This rearrangement joins TRBV29-1 to TRBJ2-7; 9 nucleotides align to TRBD2. The CDR3 covers 13 residues. Germline lookup yields CDR1 SQVTM and CDR2 ANQGSEA. The V segment lost 3 bases and the J segment 5 bases; nucleotides outside the gene matches: 5. As DNA, the CDR3 is TGCAGCGTTGACGCGGGAGGGCCGGACGAGCAGTACTTC. Its translation is CSVDAGGPDEQYF.

The chain links TRBV27 to TRBJ2-7, with TRBD1 matching 8 bases. This CDR3 has 14 amino acids. Losses at the gene ends were 4 bases for V and 3 bases for J; bases not matched to a gene: 5. The V gene's germline CDR1 is MNHEY and CDR2 SMNVEV (reference sequence). CDR3 nucleotide sequence: TGTGCCAGCAGTTCCCGGGACAGGTTCTACGAGCAGTACTTC. Translation: CASSSRDRFYEQYF.

The rearrangement links TRBV1 to TRBJ1-2; the table names TRBD1, a call not compared with the DNA. TRBV1 constitutes a pseudogene. The CDR3 is 17 residues long. CDR3 nucleotides: TGCACCAGCAGCCAACATTTCCCTCGGACAGGAAACTATGGCTACACCTTC. Translation gives CTSSQHFPRTGNYGYTF.

This chain links TRBV4-1 with TRBJ2-1; 9 positions match TRBD1. Germline V lookup: CDR1 MGHRA, CDR2 YSYEKL. V gave up 4 bases and J gave up 3 bases; unmatched junction bases: 7. The CDR3 length is 16 residues. The CDR3 protein is CASSRSVTGGYNEQFF. The CDR3 DNA sequence: TGCGCCAGCAGCCGCTCAGTGACAGGGGGCTACAATGAGCAGTTCTTC.

J is TRBJ2-5 and V is TRBV20-1; D may be TRBD1 (6 bases). With the DNA end fitting TRBJ2-7 better, the J assignment may be wrong. CDR3 length: 10 residues. CDR1 is DFQATT, CDR2 SNEGSKA, per germline (reference sequence). CDR3 nucleotides: TGCAGTGTGGGGGCGGACGAGCAGTACTTC. Residues: CSVGADEQYF.

This chain links TRBV2 with TRBJ2-1, with TRBD2 matching 7 bases. The length of the CDR3 is 15 residues. V shed 1 base and J 7 bases; nucleotides not matched to a gene: 7. CDR1 and CDR2 (germline): SNHLY, FYNNEI. This chain's CDR3 is CASSEGLAEGNEQFF. CDR3 coding DNA: TGTGCCAGCAGTGAAGGCCTAGCGGAGGGGAATGAGCAGTTCTTC.

The chain links TRBV12-5 to TRBJ2-6; D call uncertain. Trimming pared 7 bases from V and 0 bases from J, leaving 7 bases between. Germline-derived CDR1 and CDR2 are LGHNT and FRNRAP. The CDR3 has 14 amino acids. CDR3 DNA sequence: TGTGCTAGTGCCCTCCCCTCTGGGGCCAACGTCCTGACTTTC. It encodes CASALPSGANVLTF.

The gene calls are TRBV19 and TRBJ1-2; D is unresolved. V lost 3 bases and J lost 4, with 12 bases in between. This CDR3 spans 14 amino acids. Germline V gives CDR1 LNHDA, CDR2 SQIVND (reference sequence). Here the CDR3 DNA reads TGTGCCAGTAGTATGTTGGCCGAGGCCTATGGCTACACCTTC. Translation gives CASSMLAEAYGYTF.

The chain combines TRBV28 with TRBJ2-3; 7 bases line up with TRBD2. The germline gives CDR1 MDHEN, CDR2 SYDVKM. Losses at the gene ends were 6 bases for V and 9 bases for J; bases not matched to a gene: 6. This CDR3 is built from 12 residues. The chain's CDR3 is CASSPRGVTQYF. CDR3 DNA sequence: TGTGCCAGCAGCCCCCGGGGGGTGACGCAGTATTTT.

The chain employs TRBV5-1 and TRBJ2-5; maybe TRBD1 (7 bases). CDR1 and CDR2 from the germline V gene are SGHRS and YFSETQ. The ends were cut back, 1 base at V and 3 bases at J, with 13 bases in the middle. The CDR3 covers 15 residues. For the CDR3, the DNA is TGCGCCAGCAGCTTGTTCGGCGGGACAGAAGAGACCCAGTACTTC. This gives the protein CASSLFGGTEETQYF.

The V call is TRBV4-2, the J call TRBJ2-7; D may be TRBD1 (6 bases). CDR3 length: 17 amino acids. Looked up from germline, CDR1 is LGHNA and CDR2 is YNFKEQ. V lost 0 bases to trimming and J lost 1 base, with 16 bases between them. This chain's CDR3 is CASSQEEDSMASYEQYF. Here the CDR3 DNA reads TGTGCCAGCAGCCAAGAAGAGGACAGTATGGCATCCTACGAGCAGTACTTC.

The genes are TRBV6-1 and TRBJ1-1, with TRBD1 identical over 11 bases. V lost 0 bases and J lost 10; bases outside the gene matches: 13. The length of the CDR3 is 17 residues. Per the germline V gene, CDR1 is MNHNS and CDR2 is SASEGT. This chain's CDR3 is CASSEALRGQGARGAFF. The DNA for the CDR3 is TGTGCCAGCAGTGAAGCGCTTCGAGGACAGGGGGCGCGGGGAGCTTTCTTT.

The table lists this clone with a count of one. V gene TRBV5-6 combines with J gene TRBJ2-1; 7 bases match TRBD1. This CDR3 comprises 16 residues. The trim removed 1 base at V and 3 bases at J, leaving 7 bases unmatched. CDR1 and CDR2 from the germline V gene are SGHDT and YYEEEE. DNA of the CDR3: TGTGCCAGCAGCTTGAAAGGACAGGTCCTCTACAATGAGCAGTTCTTC. Translation gives CASSLKGQVLYNEQFF. Looking up the rest from reference TRBV5-6 and TRBJ2-1 gives the full variable domain: DAGVTQSPTHLIKTRGQQVTLRCSPKSGHDTVSWYQQALGQGPQFIFQYYEEEERQRGNFPDRFSGHQFPNYSSELNVNALLLGDSALYLCASSLKGQVLYNEQFFGPGTRLTVL.

In nucleotides, the CDR3 is TGCAGTGCTCGCTCCTACGAGCAGTACTTC. This encodes CSARSYEQYF. V and J are TRBV20-1 and TRBJ2-7, with D hard to call. The CDR3 is 10 residues long. Germline V lookup: CDR1 DFQATT, CDR2 SNEGSKA (reference sequence). Trimming pared 5 bases from V and 0 bases from J, leaving 2 bases between.

The CDR3 protein is CASSPPGTDNEQFF. Here the CDR3 DNA reads TGTGCCAGCTCACCACCGGGTACAGACAATGAGCAGTTCTTC. This sequence joins TRBV18 and TRBJ2-1; D unclear. Germline V gene lookup returns CDR1 KGHSH and CDR2 LQKENI. There are 14 residues in the CDR3. Trimming took off 0 bases at V and 5 bases at J, with 8 bases between the two ends.

The chain links TRBV28 to TRBJ2-7, with 12 bases matching TRBD2. V lost 1 base to trimming and J lost 6 bases; unmatched junction nucleotides: 16. CDR3 length equals 19 residues. The germline V gene encodes CDR1 MDHEN and CDR2 SYDVKM. The CDR3, as DNA: TGTGCCAGCAGTTTATTTCCACGGGGGACACTAGCGGGAGGAAGCGAGCAGTACTTC. Its protein is CASSLFPRGTLAGGSEQYF. Filled out from reference TRBV28 and TRBJ2-7, the complete variable domain reads DVKVTQSSRYLVKRTGEKVFLECVQDMDHENMFWYRQDPGLGLRLIYFSYDVKMKEKGDIPEGYSVSREKKERFSLILESASTNQTSMYLCASSLFPRGTLAGGSEQYFGPGTRLTVT.

V usage is TRBV7-8 and J usage is TRBJ2-1; maybe TRBD2 (6 bases). The V end was cut by 5 bases, the J end by 8 bases, with 10 bases between. Germline V CDR1 and CDR2: SGHVS, FQNEAQ. This CDR3 is 12 amino acids long. The CDR3 sequence: CASSRDSYEQFF. The CDR3 region has the DNA TGTGCCAGCAGCAGGGACTCCTATGAGCAGTTCTTC. Filled out from reference TRBV7-8 and TRBJ2-1, the complete variable domain reads GAGVSQSPRYKVAKRGQDVALRCDPISGHVSLFWYQQALGQGPEFLTYFQNEAQLDKSGLPSDRFFAERPEGSVSTLKIQRTQQEDSAVYLCASSRDSYEQFFGPGTRLTVL.

The chain uses TRBV7-8 and TRBJ2-7; D is possibly TRBD2 (5 bases). V lost 1 base and J lost 3, with 10 bases in between. The CDR3 loop spans 14 amino acids. In germline, CDR1 is SGHVS, CDR2 FQNEAQ. This chain's CDR3 is CASSLVVGDYEQYF. The CDR3 bases are TGTGCCAGCAGCTTAGTCGTGGGAGACTACGAGCAGTACTTC.

The CDR3, as DNA: TGCGCCAGCAGCCAAACAAGCCCTAGCTCCTACAATGAGCAGTTCTTC. Translated: CASSQTSPSSYNEQFF. The gene calls are TRBV4-1 and TRBJ2-1; no reliable D call. This CDR3 is built from 16 residues. CDR1 is MGHRA, CDR2 YSYEKL, per germline. Trimming took off 2 bases at V and 0 bases at J, with 11 bases between the two ends.

V usage is TRBV28 and J usage is TRBJ2-1; D remains unclear. Trimming removed 3 bases at V and 9 bases at J, with 12 bases between. Germline loops: CDR1 MDHEN, CDR2 SYDVKM. CDR3 length: 13 amino acids. This CDR3 reads CASSLIALGEQFF. The CDR3 DNA follows: TGTGCCAGCAGTTTGATAGCCCTGGGTGAGCAGTTCTTC.

This sequence joins TRBV9 and TRBJ2-5, with D possibly being TRBD1 (6 bases). This CDR3 contains 14 residues. Germline-derived CDR1 and CDR2 are SGDLS and YYNGEE. Trimming removed 0 bases from V and 4 bases from J, with 10 bases in between. The chain's CDR3 is CASSVEGRGETQYF. CDR3 sequence (DNA): TGTGCCAGCAGCGTAGAAGGCAGGGGAGAGACCCAGTACTTC.

The chain recombines TRBV6-6 with TRBJ1-5; 9 bases are a match to TRBD1. From germline, CDR1 is MNHNY and CDR2 SVGAGI (reference sequence). Trimming cost V 6 bases and J 5 bases; bases outside gene matches: 5. The CDR3 totals 14 residues. This chain's CDR3 is CASRPGQGHQPQHF. The DNA of the CDR3 is TGTGCCAGCAGACCTGGACAGGGGCATCAGCCCCAGCATTTT.

The rearrangement joins TRBV11-2 to TRBJ2-1; D might be TRBD2 (6 bases). This CDR3 is built from 16 residues. CDR1 and CDR2 from the germline V gene are SGHAT and FQNNGV. The V gene lost 4 bases and the J gene lost 4 bases, with 17 bases spanning the gap. For the CDR3, the DNA is TGTGCCAGCAGCTCAAAATATAGCGGAGCTTACAATGAGCAGTTCTTC. Protein sequence: CASSSKYSGAYNEQFF.

This clone appeared a single time. This chain uses TRBV6-5 with TRBJ2-7; TRBD1 matches at 8 bases. The CDR3 extends over 14 amino acids. The J segment lost 7 bases and the V segment lost 4 bases, leaving 9 bases of the junction unmatched. Germline values: CDR1 MNHEY, CDR2 SVGAGI. The CDR3 region is CASSSWTTGGEQYF. Here the CDR3 DNA reads TGTGCCAGCAGTTCATGGACCACAGGGGGGGAGCAGTACTTC.

The V and J genes are TRBV25-1 and TRBJ2-3; TRBD1 matches 8 bases. The J segment lost 6 bases and the V segment lost 3 bases, leaving 8 bases of the junction unmatched. The CDR3 runs 15 residues. Germline assignment: CDR1 MGHDK and CDR2 SYGVNS. The CDR3 DNA is TGTGCCAGCAGTGATAGAGGCAGGGGGCTGGATACGCAGTATTTT. Its translation: CASSDRGRGLDTQYF.